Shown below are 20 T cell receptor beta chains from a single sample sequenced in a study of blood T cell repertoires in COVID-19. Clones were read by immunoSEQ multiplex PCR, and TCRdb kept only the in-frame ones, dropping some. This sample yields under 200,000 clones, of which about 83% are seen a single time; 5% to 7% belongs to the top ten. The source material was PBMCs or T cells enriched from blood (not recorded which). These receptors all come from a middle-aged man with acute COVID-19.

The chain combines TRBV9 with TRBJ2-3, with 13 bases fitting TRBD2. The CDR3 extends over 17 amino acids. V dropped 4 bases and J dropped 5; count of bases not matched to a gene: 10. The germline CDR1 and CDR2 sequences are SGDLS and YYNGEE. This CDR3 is CASSIRTSGSGGDTQYF. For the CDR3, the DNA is TGTGCCAGCAGCATCAGGACTAGCGGGAGCGGAGGAGATACGCAGTATTTT.

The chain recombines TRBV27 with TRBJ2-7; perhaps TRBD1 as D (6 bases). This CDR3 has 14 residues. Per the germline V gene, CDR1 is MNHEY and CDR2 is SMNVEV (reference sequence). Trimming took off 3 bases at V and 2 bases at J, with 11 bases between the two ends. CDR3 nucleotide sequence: TGTGCCAGCAGTTTGTTCGGGACAACCTACGAGCAGTACTTC. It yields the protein CASSLFGTTYEQYF.

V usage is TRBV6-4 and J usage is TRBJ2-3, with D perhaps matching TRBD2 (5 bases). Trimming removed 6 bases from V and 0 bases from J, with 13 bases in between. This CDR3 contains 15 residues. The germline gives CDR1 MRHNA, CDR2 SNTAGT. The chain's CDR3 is CASRAQGGSTDTQYF. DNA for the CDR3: TGTGCCAGCAGAGCCCAAGGCGGGAGCACAGATACGCAGTATTTT.

In DNA form, the CDR3 reads TGTGCCAGTATCCCGGGGACAGCCCTTAGCAATCAGCCCCAGCATTTT. This codes for CASIPGTALSNQPQHF. The genes are TRBV19 and TRBJ1-5; 7 nucleotides match TRBD1. Germline CDR1 and CDR2: LNHDA and SQIVND (reference sequence). CDR3 size: 16 residues. V shed 7 bases and J 0 bases; nucleotides not matched to a gene: 9.

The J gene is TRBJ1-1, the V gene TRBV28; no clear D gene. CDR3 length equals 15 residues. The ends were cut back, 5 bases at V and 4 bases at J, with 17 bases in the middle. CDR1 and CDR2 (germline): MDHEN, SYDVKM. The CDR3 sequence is CASSPASPRVTEAFF. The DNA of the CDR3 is TGTGCCAGCAGTCCCGCCAGCCCGAGGGTCACTGAAGCTTTCTTT. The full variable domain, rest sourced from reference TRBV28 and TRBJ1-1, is DVKVTQSSRYLVKRTGEKVFLECVQDMDHENMFWYRQDPGLGLRLIYFSYDVKMKEKGDIPEGYSVSREKKERFSLILESASTNQTSMYLCASSPASPRVTEAFFGQGTRLTVV.

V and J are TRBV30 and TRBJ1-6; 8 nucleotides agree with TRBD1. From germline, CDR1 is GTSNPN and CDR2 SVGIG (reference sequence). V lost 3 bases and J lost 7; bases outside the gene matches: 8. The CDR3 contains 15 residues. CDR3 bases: TGTGCCTGGAGGGGGAGGGACAGGATAAATTCACCCCTCCACTTT. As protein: CAWRGRDRINSPLHF.

In DNA form, the CDR3 reads TGTGCCACCAGCAGAGGCAGATGGGCTAGCAATCAGCCCCAGCATTTT. As protein: CATSRGRWASNQPQHF. J is TRBJ1-5 and V is TRBV15; D not certain. V lost 1 base and J 0 bases, leaving 10 bases between the germline ends. Germline-derived CDR1 and CDR2 are LNHNV and YYDKDF (reference sequence). The CDR3 consists of 16 residues.

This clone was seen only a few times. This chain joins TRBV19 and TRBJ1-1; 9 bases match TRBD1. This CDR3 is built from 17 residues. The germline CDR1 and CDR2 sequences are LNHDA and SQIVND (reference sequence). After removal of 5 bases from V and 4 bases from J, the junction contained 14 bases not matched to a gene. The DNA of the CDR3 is TGTGCCAGTAGTTCCGGGACAGGGAGGGATATTGGCACTGAAGCTTTCTTT. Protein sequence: CASSSGTGRDIGTEAFF.

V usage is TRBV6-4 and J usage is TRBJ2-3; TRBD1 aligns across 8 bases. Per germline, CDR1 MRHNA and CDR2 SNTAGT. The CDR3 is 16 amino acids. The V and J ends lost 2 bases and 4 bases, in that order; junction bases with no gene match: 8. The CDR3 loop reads CASSDETGAGADTQYF. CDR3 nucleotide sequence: TGTGCCAGCAGTGACGAGACAGGGGCCGGCGCAGATACGCAGTATTTT.

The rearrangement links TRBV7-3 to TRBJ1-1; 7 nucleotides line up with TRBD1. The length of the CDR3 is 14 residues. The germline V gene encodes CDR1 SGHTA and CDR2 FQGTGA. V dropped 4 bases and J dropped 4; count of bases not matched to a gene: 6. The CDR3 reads CASSSGGLGTEAFF. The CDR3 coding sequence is TGTGCCAGCAGCTCAGGGGGGCTAGGCACTGAAGCTTTCTTT.

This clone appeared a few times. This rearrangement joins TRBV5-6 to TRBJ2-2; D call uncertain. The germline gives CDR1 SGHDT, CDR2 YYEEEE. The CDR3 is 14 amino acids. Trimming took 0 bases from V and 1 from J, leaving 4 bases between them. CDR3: CASSLGLNTGELFF. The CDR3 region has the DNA TGTGCCAGCAGCTTGGGACTGAACACCGGGGAGCTGTTTTTT.

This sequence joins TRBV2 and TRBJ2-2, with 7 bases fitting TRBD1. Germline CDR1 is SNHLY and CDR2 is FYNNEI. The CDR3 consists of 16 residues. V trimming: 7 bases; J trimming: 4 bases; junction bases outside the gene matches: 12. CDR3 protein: CASMGVGGLRTGELFF. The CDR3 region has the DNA TGTGCCAGCATGGGGGTAGGGGGCTTACGCACCGGGGAGCTGTTTTTT.

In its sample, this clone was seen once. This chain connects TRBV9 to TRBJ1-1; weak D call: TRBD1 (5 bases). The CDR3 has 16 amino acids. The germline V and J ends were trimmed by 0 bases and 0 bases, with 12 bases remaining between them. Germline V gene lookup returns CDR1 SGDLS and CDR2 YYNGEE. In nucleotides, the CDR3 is TGTGCCAGCAGCGTAGCTTGGCGGGGGGTGAACACTGAAGCTTTCTTT. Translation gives CASSVAWRGVNTEAFF.

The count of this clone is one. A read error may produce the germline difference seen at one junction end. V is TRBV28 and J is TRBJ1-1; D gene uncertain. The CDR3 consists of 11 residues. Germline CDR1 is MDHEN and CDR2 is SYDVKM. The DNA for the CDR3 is TGTGCCAGCAGTTTAAGATTTTCATGGCTCTTT. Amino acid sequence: CASSLRFSWLF. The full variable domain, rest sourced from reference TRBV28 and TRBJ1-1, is DVKVTQSSRYLVKRTGEKVFLECVQDMDHENMFWYRQDPGLGLRLIYFSYDVKMKEKGDIPEGYSVSREKKERFSLILESASTNQTSMYLCASSLRFSWLFGQGTRLTVV.

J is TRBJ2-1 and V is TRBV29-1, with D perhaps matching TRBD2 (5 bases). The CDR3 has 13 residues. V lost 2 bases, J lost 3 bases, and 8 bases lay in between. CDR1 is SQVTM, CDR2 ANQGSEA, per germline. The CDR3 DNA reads TGCAGCGTTGAAATTAGCGACTACAATGAGCAGTTCTTC. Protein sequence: CSVEISDYNEQFF.

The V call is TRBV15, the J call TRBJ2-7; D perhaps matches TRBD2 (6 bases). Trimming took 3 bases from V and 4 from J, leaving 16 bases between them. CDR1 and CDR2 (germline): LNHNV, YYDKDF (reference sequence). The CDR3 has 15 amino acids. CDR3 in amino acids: CATSREPGGPYEQYF. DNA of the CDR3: TGTGCCACCAGCAGGGAACCCGGGGGACCTTACGAGCAGTACTTC. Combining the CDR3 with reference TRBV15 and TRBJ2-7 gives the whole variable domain DAMVIQNPRYQVTQFGKPVTLSCSQTLNHNVMYWYQQKSSQAPKLLFHYYDKDFNNEADTPDNFQSRRPNTSFCFLDIRSPGLGDTAMYLCATSREPGGPYEQYFGPGTRLTVT.

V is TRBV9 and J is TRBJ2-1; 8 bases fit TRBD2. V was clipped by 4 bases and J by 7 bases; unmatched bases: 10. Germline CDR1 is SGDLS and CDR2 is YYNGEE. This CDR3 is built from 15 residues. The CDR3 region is CASSTTGTRSNEQFF. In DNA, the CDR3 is TGTGCCAGCAGCACAACCGGGACTAGGTCGAATGAGCAGTTCTTC.

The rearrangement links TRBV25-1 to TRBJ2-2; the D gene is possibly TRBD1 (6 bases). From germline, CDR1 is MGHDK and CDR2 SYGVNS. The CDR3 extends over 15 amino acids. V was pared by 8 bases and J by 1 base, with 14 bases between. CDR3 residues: CASCSEGENTGELFF. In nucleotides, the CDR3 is TGTGCCAGCTGTAGCGAGGGGGAGAACACCGGGGAGCTGTTTTTT.

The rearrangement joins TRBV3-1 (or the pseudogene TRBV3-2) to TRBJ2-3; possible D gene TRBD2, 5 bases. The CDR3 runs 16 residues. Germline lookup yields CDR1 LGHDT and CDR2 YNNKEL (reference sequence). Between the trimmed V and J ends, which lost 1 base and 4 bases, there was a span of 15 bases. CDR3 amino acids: CASSQAVAYSSDTQYF. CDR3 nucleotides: TGTGCCAGCAGCCAAGCGGTAGCGTATAGCTCAGATACGCAGTATTTT.

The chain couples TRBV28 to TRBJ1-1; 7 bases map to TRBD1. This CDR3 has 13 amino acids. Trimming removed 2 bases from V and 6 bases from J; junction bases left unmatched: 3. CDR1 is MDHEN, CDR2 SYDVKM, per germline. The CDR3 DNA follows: TGTGCCAGCAGTTTAACCGGGACAGCTGAAGCTTTCTTT. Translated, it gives CASSLTGTAEAFF. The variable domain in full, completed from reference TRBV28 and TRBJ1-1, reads DVKVTQSSRYLVKRTGEKVFLECVQDMDHENMFWYRQDPGLGLRLIYFSYDVKMKEKGDIPEGYSVSREKKERFSLILESASTNQTSMYLCASSLTGTAEAFFGQGTRLTVV.